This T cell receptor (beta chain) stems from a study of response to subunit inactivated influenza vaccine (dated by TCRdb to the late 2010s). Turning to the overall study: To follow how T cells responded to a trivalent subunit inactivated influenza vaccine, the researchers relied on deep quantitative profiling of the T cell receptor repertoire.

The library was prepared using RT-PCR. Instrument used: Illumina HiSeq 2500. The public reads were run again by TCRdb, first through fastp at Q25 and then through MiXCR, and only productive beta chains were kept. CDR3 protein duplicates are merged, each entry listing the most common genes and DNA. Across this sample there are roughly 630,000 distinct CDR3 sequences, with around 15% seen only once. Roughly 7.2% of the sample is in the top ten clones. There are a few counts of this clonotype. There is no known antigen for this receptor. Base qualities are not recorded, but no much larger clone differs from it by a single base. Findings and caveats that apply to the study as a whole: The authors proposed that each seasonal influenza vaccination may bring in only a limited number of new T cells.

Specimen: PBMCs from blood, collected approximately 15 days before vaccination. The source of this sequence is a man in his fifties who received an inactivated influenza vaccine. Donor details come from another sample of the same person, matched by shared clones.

The DNA sequence reads TGTGCCAGCAGCTTGCTTGCGGATGGCGACAATGAGCAGTTCTTC. The resulting protein is CASSLLADGDNEQFF. The sequence is built from TRBV5-6 and TRBJ2-1; the D gene assignment is ambiguous. Cut back by 1 base and 5 bases, the V and J ends lie 13 bases apart. CDR1 and CDR2, looked up from the germline V gene, are SGHDT and YYEEEE. The CDR3, from cysteine to phenylalanine, totals 15 residues. The entry retains the CDR3 DNA only, 45 bases that are in frame from base 1.